This TCR beta chain was found in a study of response to subunit inactivated influenza vaccine (dated by TCRdb to the late 2010s). Some background on the complete study: The study used deep quantitative T cell receptor repertoire profiling to track responses to a trivalent subunit inactivated influenza vaccine. Summary of the overall study and its limitations: According to the authors, only a limited number of new T cells may be recruited by each seasonal influenza vaccination.

CDR1 and CDR2 were assigned from the germline V gene as LGHNA and YNFKEQ. A distance of 15 bases separates the germline ends of V and J, which lose 0 bases and 7 bases respectively. Counted from cysteine to phenylalanine, this CDR3 has 16 amino acids. Only the CDR3 region is kept as DNA, spanning 48 bases read in frame from base 1. With respect to this clonotype: Its binding antigen is unknown. Per-base qualities were not stored, and no clone one base away is much larger.

Library preparation was by RT-PCR. For sequencing, an Illumina HiSeq 2500 was employed. TCRdb trimmed public reads at Q25 via fastp, called clones via MiXCR and kept in-frame beta chains. CDR3 protein duplicates are merged, each entry listing the most common genes and DNA. This sample has about 570,000 distinct CDR3 sequences in its table, and approximately 12% of those were observed once. Of the sample, roughly 10% is held by the ten largest clones. The rearrangement joined TRBV4-2 to TRBJ2-2; no D gene is confidently identified. The sequence derives from a man over 45 who received an inactivated influenza vaccine. Donor details come from another sample of the same person, matched by shared clones. Specimen: PBMCs from blood, collected on the day of vaccination. The CDR3 in this case is CASSQDPITTIGELFF. The DNA sequence is as follows: TGTGCCAGCAGCCAAGATCCCATAACAACGATCGGGGAGCTGTTTTTT.